This TCR beta chain was captured in a study of neurological immune-mediated disorders. A 10-nucleotide random UMI tagged transcripts in template-switch 5'RACE cDNA synthesis. TCRdb re-derived calls from the 5' RACE reads in MiXCR, one entry per CDR3 protein. The sample records 53,000 or so distinct CDR3 sequences, roughly 8.8% being singletons. V was cut by 4 bases and J by 10 bases, with 18 bases left in between. The CDR3 loop spans 14 amino acids. From germline, CDR1 is SGDLS and CDR2 YYNGEE. The table lists this clonotype with many counts. Its target is unknown. Time point reported: longitudinal time-point 3. Whole-study findings and limits: CDR3 amino acid sequences found in expanded clones were never shared across subjects, suggesting private repertoires in all groups. The greatest TCR clonal expansion appeared in HTLV-1-associated myelopathy and the smallest, falling below healthy controls, in multiple sclerosis.

The clonotype was recovered from a woman aged 40 to 50 in good health. Source material: PBMCs. The J gene is TRBJ2-1, the V gene TRBV9; D may be TRBD2 (5 bases). The chain's CDR3 is CASSYTSRGGEQFF. The CDR3 DNA is TGTGCCAGCAGCTATACATCCAGAGGAGGAGAGCAGTTCTTC.